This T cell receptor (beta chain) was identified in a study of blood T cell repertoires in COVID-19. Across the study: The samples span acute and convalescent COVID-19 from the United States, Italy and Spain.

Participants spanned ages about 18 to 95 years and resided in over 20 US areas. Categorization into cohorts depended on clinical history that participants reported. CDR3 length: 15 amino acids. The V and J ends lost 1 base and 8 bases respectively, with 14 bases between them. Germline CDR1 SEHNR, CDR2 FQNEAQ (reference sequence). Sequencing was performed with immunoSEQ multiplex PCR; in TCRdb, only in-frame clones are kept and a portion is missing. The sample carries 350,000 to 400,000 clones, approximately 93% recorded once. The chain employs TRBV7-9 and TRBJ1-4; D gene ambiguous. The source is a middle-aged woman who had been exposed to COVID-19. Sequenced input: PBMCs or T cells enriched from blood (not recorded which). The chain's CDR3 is CASSLDGPPREKLFF. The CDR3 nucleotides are TGTGCCAGCAGCTTAGACGGCCCACCTAGGGAAAAACTGTTTTTT. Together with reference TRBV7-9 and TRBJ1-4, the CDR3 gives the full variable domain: DTGVSQNPRHKITKRGQNVTFRCDPISEHNRLYWYRQTLGQGPEFLTYFQNEAQLEKSRLLSDRFSAERPKGSFSTLEIQRTEQGDSAMYLCASSLDGPPREKLFFGSGTQLSVL.